Listed here are 29 T cell receptor beta chains from one sample, sequenced in a study of long-term antiretroviral therapy in people with HIV. Run at survey level, the immunoSEQ assay was version v3.0. Profiled with immunoSEQ multiplex PCR; TCRdb holds only in-frame clones, not every one. The sample lists fewer than 45,000 clones, roughly four fifths occurring once. The sample consisted of unsorted PBMCs, taken 0.3 years after starting antiretroviral therapy. The receptors stem from a man younger than 35 with HIV.

V and J are TRBV5-1 and TRBJ2-1, with no clear D. Germline lookup yields CDR1 SGHRS and CDR2 YFSETQ. The CDR3 has 15 amino acids. The ends were cut back, 0 bases at V and 6 bases at J, with 13 bases in the middle. The DNA for the CDR3 is TGCGCCAGCAGCTTGGGTCTAGTTAGAACCAATGAGCAGTTCTTC. Its protein product is CASSLGLVRTNEQFF.

The chain carries TRBV4-1 and TRBJ1-4; 9 bases line up with TRBD1. This CDR3 has 17 residues. The germline gives CDR1 MGHRA, CDR2 YSYEKL. J gave up 7 bases and V 4 bases, and 13 bases lay outside the gene matches. CDR3 bases: TGCGCCAGCAGCCTATTGGTACAGGGGGCGGCGGGTGAAAAACTGTTTTTT. This translates into CASSLLVQGAAGEKLFF.

J is TRBJ1-5 and V is TRBV19, with TRBD1 matching over 7 bases. The trim removed 3 bases at V and 3 bases at J, leaving 5 bases unmatched. This CDR3 spans 15 amino acids. The V gene's germline CDR1 is LNHDA and CDR2 SQIVND (reference sequence). CDR3 nucleotides: TGTGCCAGTAGTATTGGGCAGGGGGTCAATCAGCCCCAGCATTTT. This codes for CASSIGQGVNQPQHF.

The CDR3 here is CASSLVAEETQYF. The CDR3 coding sequence is TGTGCCAGCAGCTTGGTGGCAGAAGAGACCCAGTACTTC. The rearrangement links TRBV5-4 to TRBJ2-5; unclear D gene. Trimming cost V 0 bases and J 3 bases, with 6 bases left between them. CDR1 and CDR2 from the germline V gene are SGHNT and YYREEE (reference sequence). The CDR3 length is 13 residues.

The rearrangement joins TRBV2 to TRBJ2-3; the D is unclear. Per the germline V gene, CDR1 is SNHLY and CDR2 is FYNNEI. The CDR3 runs 14 residues. Trimming pared 2 bases from V and 1 base from J, leaving 7 bases between. The CDR3 DNA sequence: TGTGCCAGCAGTGAATCCGGGCGCACAGATACGCAGTATTTT. This codes for CASSESGRTDTQYF.

The chain couples TRBV25-1 to TRBJ2-5; TRBD2 matches 16 bases. The CDR3 length is 16 residues. Losses at the gene ends were 5 bases for V and 5 bases for J; bases not matched to a gene: 5. Germline V gene data show CDR1 as MGHDK and CDR2 as SYGVNS. CDR3 in DNA: TGTGCCAGCAGTCCAACGGGACTAGCGGGAGGGGAGACCCAGTACTTC. Translating it yields CASSPTGLAGGETQYF.

V gene TRBV30 combines with J gene TRBJ2-3; D unresolved. This CDR3 region has 12 residues. Germline V CDR1 and CDR2: GTSNPN, SVGIG (reference sequence). V lost 5 bases to trimming and J lost 5 bases, with 11 bases between them. This CDR3 reads CAWVAPGDTQYF. The CDR3 coding sequence is TGTGCCTGGGTAGCCCCTGGAGATACGCAGTATTTT.

This clone was observed once. This rearrangement joins TRBV6-1 to TRBJ1-2; the match to TRBD1 covers 7 bases. This CDR3 is built from 13 residues. With V trimmed by 2 bases and J by 4 bases, 1 base remained unmatched. Germline values: CDR1 MNHNS, CDR2 SASEGT. CDR3 sequence (DNA): TGTGCCAGCAGTGAACAGGGGGGCTATGGCTACACCTTC. Translated, it gives CASSEQGGYGYTF.

The count of this clone is one. This chain links TRBV7-9 with TRBJ2-1; weak D call: TRBD2 (5 bases). The CDR3 is 14 amino acids. Germline assignment: CDR1 SEHNR and CDR2 FQNEAQ (reference sequence). The V gene lost 6 bases and the J gene lost 0 bases, with 9 bases spanning the gap. CDR3 sequence reads: CASSPEGSYNEQFF. The CDR3 DNA is TGTGCCAGCAGTCCAGAGGGCTCCTACAATGAGCAGTTCTTC.

The chain carries TRBV4-1 and TRBJ2-2, with D possibly TRBD2 on 6 matching bases. V lost 4 bases to trimming and J lost 5 bases, with 20 bases between them. Germline V lookup: CDR1 MGHRA, CDR2 YSYEKL. CDR3 size: 17 residues. CDR3 coding DNA: TGCGCCAGCAGCCCCGACCCGGTCCAACGGGGGACCGGGGAGCTGTTTTTT. It encodes CASSPDPVQRGTGELFF.

Only one count was recorded for this clone. This chain uses TRBV6-5 with TRBJ2-1; D gene ambiguous. CDR3 length: 16 residues. CDR1 MNHEY and CDR2 SVGAGI come from the germline V gene. The ends were cut back, 0 bases at V and 2 bases at J, with 11 bases in the middle. The CDR3 region has the DNA TGTGCCAGCAGTTACTCAGGACCGCGGCCCTACAATGAGCAGTTCTTC. It translates to CASSYSGPRPYNEQFF.

This chain links TRBV4-3 with TRBJ2-3; TRBD2 aligns across 8 bases. CDR1 is LGHNA and CDR2 is YSLEER in the germline V gene. Trimming removed 4 bases from V and 0 bases from J; junction bases left unmatched: 3. The CDR3 consists of 15 residues. In DNA form, the CDR3 reads TGCGCCAGCAGCCTTAGCGGGACTAGCACAGATACGCAGTATTTT. Protein: CASSLSGTSTDTQYF.

This chain's CDR3 is CSAGQGDEQYF. In nucleotides, the CDR3 is TGCAGCGCCGGACAGGGGGACGAGCAGTACTTC. The rearrangement joins TRBV29-1 to TRBJ2-7; 10 bases agree with TRBD1. Trimming at V came to 7 bases and at J to 5 bases, leaving 2 bases not matched to a gene. This CDR3 spans 11 amino acids. Per the germline V gene, CDR1 is SQVTM and CDR2 is ANQGSEA.

The count of this clone is one. The gene calls are TRBV7-2 and TRBJ1-1; D is undetermined. Between the trimmed V and J ends, which lost 1 base and 7 bases, there was a span of 4 bases. CDR3 size: 11 residues. CDR1 and CDR2 (germline): SGHTA, FQGNSA. The CDR3 nucleotides are TGTGCCAGCAGCTTAGACGTTGAAGCTTTCTTT. It specifies CASSLDVEAFF.

The V and J genes are TRBV7-3 and TRBJ1-6; unclear D gene. This CDR3 has 15 amino acids. Between the trimmed V and J ends, which lost 2 bases and 7 bases, there was a span of 12 bases. The germline CDR1 and CDR2 sequences are SGHTA and FQGTGA. Here the CDR3 reads CASSLGGSTNSPLHF. CDR3 nucleotide sequence: TGTGCCAGCAGCTTAGGTGGCAGTACCAATTCACCCCTCCACTTT.

V gene TRBV6-6 combines with J gene TRBJ2-5; D not resolved. The CDR3 contains 14 residues. Trimming cost V 4 bases and J 1 base, with 10 bases left between them. In germline, CDR1 is MNHNY, CDR2 SVGAGI (reference sequence). The CDR3 DNA sequence: TGTGCCAGCAGTTCCCGATGGTCCCAAGAGACCCAGTACTTC. Its translation is CASSSRWSQETQYF.

The chain uses TRBV19 and TRBJ2-2; 7 nucleotides match TRBD2. V shed 1 base and J 0 bases; nucleotides not matched to a gene: 5. The length of the CDR3 is 17 residues. CDR1 LNHDA and CDR2 SQIVND come from the germline V gene (reference sequence). The CDR3 coding sequence is TGTGCCAGTAGTATAGGTGGAGCGGGGACGAACACCGGGGAGCTGTTTTTT. Amino acids: CASSIGGAGTNTGELFF. Drawing the rest from reference TRBV19 and TRBJ2-2, the complete variable domain is DGGITQSPKYLFRKEGQNVTLSCEQNLNHDAMYWYRQDPGQGLRLIYYSQIVNDFQKGDIAEGYSVSREKKESFPLTVTSAQKNPTAFYLCASSIGGAGTNTGELFFGEGSRLTVL.

The chain combines TRBV6-5 with TRBJ1-2; no firm D call. The CDR3 spans 15 residues. The germline V gene encodes CDR1 MNHEY and CDR2 SVGAGI. Between the trimmed V and J ends, which lost 0 bases and 7 bases, there was a span of 15 bases. Written as DNA, the CDR3 is TGTGCCAGCAGTTACTCAAGGCGCGAAGGCGGTGGCTACACCTTC. It encodes CASSYSRREGGGYTF.

The chain joins TRBV29-1 to TRBJ2-7; the D is unclear. CDR1 and CDR2 (germline): SQVTM, ANQGSEA. The V end was cut by 2 bases, the J end by 3 bases, with 8 bases between. The CDR3 sequence is 12 residues long. The CDR3 is CSVETQSYEQYF. CDR3 coding DNA: TGCAGCGTTGAAACCCAAAGCTACGAGCAGTACTTC.

This sequence joins TRBV9 and TRBJ2-1; D is ambiguous. The V gene's germline CDR1 is SGDLS and CDR2 YYNGEE. The CDR3 has 11 residues. Trimming removed 4 bases at V and 4 bases at J, with 3 bases between. The CDR3, as DNA: TGTGCCAGCAGCAAGTACAATGAGCAGTTCTTC. Translated: CASSKYNEQFF.

This chain joins TRBV10-2 and TRBJ2-2; 9 bases match TRBD2. The CDR3 runs 18 residues. Germline V gives CDR1 WSHSY, CDR2 SAAADI. V trimming: 2 bases; J trimming: 3 bases; junction bases outside the gene matches: 10. In DNA, the CDR3 is TGCGCCAGCAGTGAGGAATACTTAATAGCGGGAGACACCGGGGAGCTGTTTTTT. It yields the protein CASSEEYLIAGDTGELFF.

This chain uses TRBV28 with TRBJ2-5; a weak D match, TRBD1 (6 bases). The germline V gene has CDR1 MDHEN and CDR2 SYDVKM. The CDR3 extends over 13 amino acids. V was shortened by 5 bases and J by 7 bases, with 14 bases between the two germline ends. This CDR3 reads CASSLDSPGTQYF. The CDR3 region has the DNA TGTGCCAGCAGTCTGGACAGTCCCGGGACCCAGTACTTC.

This rearrangement joins TRBV5-1 to TRBJ2-5, with no clear D. Trimming removed 1 base at V and 4 bases at J, with 11 bases between. Germline V lookup: CDR1 SGHRS, CDR2 YFSETQ. The CDR3 runs 14 residues. The CDR3 region is CASSLISSIETQYF. The DNA for the CDR3 is TGCGCCAGCAGCTTGATCAGCAGCATAGAGACCCAGTACTTC.

The chain couples TRBV7-2 to TRBJ1-2; 7 nucleotides agree with TRBD1. Per germline, CDR1 SGHTA and CDR2 FQGNSA. V lost 3 bases and J lost 7; bases outside the gene matches: 5. This CDR3 is 13 amino acids long. CDR3 loop: CASSFDRAGGYTF. Written as DNA, the CDR3 is TGTGCCAGCAGCTTCGACAGGGCGGGTGGCTACACCTTC. The variable domain in full, with the rest retrieved from reference TRBV7-2 and TRBJ1-2, is GAGVSQSPSNKVTEKGKDVELRCDPISGHTALYWYRQSLGQGLEFLIYFQGNSAPDKSGLPSDRFSAERTGGSVSTLTIQRTQQEDSAVYLCASSFDRAGGYTFGSGTRLTVV.

The DNA of the CDR3 is TGTGCCAGCAGCTTCATCTCCTACGAGCAGTACTTC. The encoded protein is CASSFISYEQYF. The gene calls are TRBV7-2 and TRBJ2-7, with D unresolved. This CDR3 is built from 12 residues. V lost 3 bases and J 0 bases, leaving 3 bases between the germline ends. The germline V gene has CDR1 SGHTA and CDR2 FQGNSA.

The CDR3 sequence: CSLPGADQAFF. CDR3 DNA sequence: TGCAGTCTACCGGGTGCCGATCAAGCTTTCTTT. The chain uses TRBV20-1 and TRBJ1-1; D unresolved. Germline V gene data show CDR1 as DFQATT and CDR2 as SNEGSKA (reference sequence). With 8 bases removed from V and 9 bases from J, the gap between germline ends came to 16 bases. CDR3 length equals 11 residues.

The chain joins TRBV18 to TRBJ2-5; no clear D gene. Germline V gives CDR1 KGHSH, CDR2 LQKENI. V gave up 3 bases and J gave up 0 bases, with 5 bases separating them. This CDR3 comprises 13 residues. CDR3 nucleotide sequence: TGTGCCAGCTCACCCCGAGACCAAGAGACCCAGTACTTC. This translates into CASSPRDQETQYF.

The chain recombines TRBV27 with TRBJ1-2, with D uncertain. This CDR3 is 12 amino acids long. Trimming removed 5 bases at V and 8 bases at J, with 12 bases between. Germline V lookup: CDR1 MNHEY, CDR2 SMNVEV (reference sequence). The CDR3 DNA follows: TGTGCCAGCAGTACACCGTTTGGGGGCTACACCTTC. Translated: CASSTPFGGYTF.

This clone appeared a few times. This rearrangement joins TRBV15 to TRBJ1-1; TRBD1 is a possible D gene (6 bases). The CDR3 runs 14 residues. The V gene lost 8 bases and the J gene lost 6 bases, with 19 bases spanning the gap. Germline loops: CDR1 LNHNV, CDR2 YYDKDF (reference sequence). CDR3 in DNA: TGTGCCACCCGTGACAGGACATACCTAGCTGAAGCTTTCTTT. Amino acid sequence: CATRDRTYLAEAFF.